The TCR beta chain described here comes from a study of cytomegalovirus exposure and HLA in healthy donors. Whole-study results and caveats: Most of the CMV-associated TCR beta chains (in a later analysis) appeared to be HLA-restricted.

There are 18 residues in the CDR3. About this clone: Its antigen is undetermined.

Primers for the PCR totalled 60 Vbeta and 13 Jbeta. Sequencing used immunoSEQ multiplex PCR; TCRdb keeps in-frame clones, though not all of them. The sample comprises 90,000 or so clones, 82% of which are singletons, and approximately 3.6% rests with the top ten. The source is a man aged 50 to 59 in good health and CMV-seronegative. V gene TRBV21-1 combines with J gene TRBJ1-5; the table assigns TRBD1, which was not confirmed against the DNA. TRBV21-1 is recorded as a pseudogene. Specimen: PBMCs. The CDR3 DNA sequence: TGTGCCAGCAGCAAAGCGCTTTTGGGGACAGAGAGCAATCAGCCCCAGCATTTT. It translates to CASSKALLGTESNQPQHF.